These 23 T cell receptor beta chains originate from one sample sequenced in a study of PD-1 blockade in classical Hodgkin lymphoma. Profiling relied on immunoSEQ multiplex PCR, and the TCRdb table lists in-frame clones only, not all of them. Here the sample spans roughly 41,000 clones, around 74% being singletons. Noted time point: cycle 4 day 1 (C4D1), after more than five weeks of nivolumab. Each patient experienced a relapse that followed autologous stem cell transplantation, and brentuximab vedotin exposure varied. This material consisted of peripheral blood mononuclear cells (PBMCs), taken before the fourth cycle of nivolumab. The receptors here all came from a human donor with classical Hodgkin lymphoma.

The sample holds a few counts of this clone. CDR3 in amino acids: CAWSGGSTEAFF. Written as DNA, the CDR3 is TGTGCCTGGAGTGGGGGGTCCACTGAAGCTTTCTTT. The chain is built from TRBV30 and TRBJ1-1; a weak D match, TRBD1 (5 bases). Germline loops: CDR1 GTSNPN, CDR2 SVGIG (reference sequence). The CDR3 is 12 residues long. Trimming took off 1 base at V and 4 bases at J, with 7 bases between the two ends.

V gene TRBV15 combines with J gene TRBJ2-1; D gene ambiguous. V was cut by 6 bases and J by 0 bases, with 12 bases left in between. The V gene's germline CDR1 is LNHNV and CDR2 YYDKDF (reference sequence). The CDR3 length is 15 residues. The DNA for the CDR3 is TGTGCCACCAGACTGGCCTATAACTCCTACAATGAGCAGTTCTTC. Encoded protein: CATRLAYNSYNEQFF. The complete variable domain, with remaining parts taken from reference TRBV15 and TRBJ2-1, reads DAMVIQNPRYQVTQFGKPVTLSCSQTLNHNVMYWYQQKSSQAPKLLFHYYDKDFNNEADTPDNFQSRRPNTSFCFLDIRSPGLGDTAMYLCATRLAYNSYNEQFFGPGTRLTVL.

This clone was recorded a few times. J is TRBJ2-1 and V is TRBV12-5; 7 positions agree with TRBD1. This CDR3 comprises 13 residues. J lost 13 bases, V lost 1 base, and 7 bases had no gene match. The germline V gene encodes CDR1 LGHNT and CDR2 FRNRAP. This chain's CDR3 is CASGLGQGWIQFF. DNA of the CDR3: TGTGCTAGTGGTTTGGGACAGGGATGGATCCAGTTCTTC.

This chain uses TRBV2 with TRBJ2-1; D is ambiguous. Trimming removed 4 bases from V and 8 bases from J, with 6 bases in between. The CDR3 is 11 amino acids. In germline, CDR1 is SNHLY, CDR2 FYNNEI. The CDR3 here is CASSARDEQFF. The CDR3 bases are TGTGCCAGCAGTGCACGGGATGAGCAGTTCTTC. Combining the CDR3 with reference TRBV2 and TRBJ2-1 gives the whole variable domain EPEVTQTPSHQVTQMGQEVILRCVPISNHLYFYWYRQILGQKVEFLVSFYNNEISEKSEIFDDQFSVERPDGSNFTLKIRSTKLEDSAMYFCASSARDEQFFGPGTRLTVL.

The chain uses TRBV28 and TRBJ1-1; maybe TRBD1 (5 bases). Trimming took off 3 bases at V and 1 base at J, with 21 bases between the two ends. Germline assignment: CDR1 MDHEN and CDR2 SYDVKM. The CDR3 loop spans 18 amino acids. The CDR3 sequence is CASSLVSGLGGSNTEAFF. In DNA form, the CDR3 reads TGTGCCAGCAGTTTGGTCAGTGGTCTCGGGGGTTCGAACACTGAAGCTTTCTTT. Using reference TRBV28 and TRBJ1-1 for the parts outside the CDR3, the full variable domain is DVKVTQSSRYLVKRTGEKVFLECVQDMDHENMFWYRQDPGLGLRLIYFSYDVKMKEKGDIPEGYSVSREKKERFSLILESASTNQTSMYLCASSLVSGLGGSNTEAFFGQGTRLTVV.

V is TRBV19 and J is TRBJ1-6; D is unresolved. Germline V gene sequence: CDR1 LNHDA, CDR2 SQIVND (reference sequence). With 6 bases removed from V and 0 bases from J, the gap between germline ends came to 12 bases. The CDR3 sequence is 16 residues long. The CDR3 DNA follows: TGTGCCAGTAGACCATCCGTCCACTCCTATAATTCACCCCTCCACTTT. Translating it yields CASRPSVHSYNSPLHF.

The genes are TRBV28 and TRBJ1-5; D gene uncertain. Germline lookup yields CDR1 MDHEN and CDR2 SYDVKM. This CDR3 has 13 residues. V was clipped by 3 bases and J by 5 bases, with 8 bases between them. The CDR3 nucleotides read TGTGCCAGCAGTTTCAATCGGGATCAGCCCCAGCATTTT. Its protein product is CASSFNRDQPQHF.

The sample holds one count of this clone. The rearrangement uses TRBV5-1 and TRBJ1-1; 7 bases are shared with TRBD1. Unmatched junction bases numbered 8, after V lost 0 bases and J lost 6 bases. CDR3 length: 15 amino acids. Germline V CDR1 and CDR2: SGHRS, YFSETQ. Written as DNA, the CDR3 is TGCGCCAGCAGCTTGGGACAGGGTGGTTCGTCTGAAGCTTTCTTT. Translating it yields CASSLGQGGSSEAFF. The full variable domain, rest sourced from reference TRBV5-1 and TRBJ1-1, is KAGVTQTPRYLIKTRGQQVTLSCSPISGHRSVSWYQQTPGQGLQFLFEYFSETQRNKGNFPGRFSGRQFSNSRSEMNVSTLELGDSALYLCASSLGQGGSSEAFFGQGTRLTVV.

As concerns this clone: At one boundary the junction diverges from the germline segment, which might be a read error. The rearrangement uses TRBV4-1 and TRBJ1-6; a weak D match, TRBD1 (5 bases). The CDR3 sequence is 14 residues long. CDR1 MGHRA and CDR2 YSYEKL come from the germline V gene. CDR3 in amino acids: CASSLNPGGSPLYF. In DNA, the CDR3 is TGCGCCAGCAGCCTAAACCCCGGGGGTTCACCCCTCTACTTT.

As DNA, the CDR3 is TGTGCCAGCAGCTTGACAGGGGACTACACCGGGGAGCTGTTTTTT. It yields the protein CASSLTGDYTGELFF. V usage is TRBV5-5 and J usage is TRBJ2-2, with D possibly matching TRBD1 (7 bases). Trimming removed 1 base from V and 3 bases from J, with 10 bases in between. CDR1 is SGHKS and CDR2 is YYEKEE in the germline V gene (reference sequence). The CDR3 sequence is 15 residues long. The full variable domain, its missing parts supplied by reference TRBV5-5 and TRBJ2-2, is DAGVTQSPTHLIKTRGQQVTLRCSPISGHKSVSWYQQVLGQGPQFIFQYYEKEERGRGNFPDRFSARQFPNYSSELNVNALLLGDSALYLCASSLTGDYTGELFFGEGSRLTVL.

The CDR3 sequence: CASSLRQGADQPQHF. The DNA of the CDR3 is TGTGCCAGCAGTCTCCGACAGGGGGCTGACCAGCCCCAGCATTTT. The chain links TRBV6-1 to TRBJ1-5, with 10 bases fitting TRBD1. Germline CDR1 is MNHNS and CDR2 is SASEGT. V lost 5 bases, J lost 7 bases, and 8 bases stayed unmatched. CDR3 length: 15 amino acids.

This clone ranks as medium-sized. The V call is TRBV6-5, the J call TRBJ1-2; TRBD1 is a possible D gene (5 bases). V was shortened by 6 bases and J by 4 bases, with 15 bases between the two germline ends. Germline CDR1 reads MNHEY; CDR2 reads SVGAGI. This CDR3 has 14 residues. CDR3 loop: CASSPLTDIYGYTF. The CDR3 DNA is TGTGCCAGCAGCCCATTGACAGACATCTATGGCTACACCTTC.

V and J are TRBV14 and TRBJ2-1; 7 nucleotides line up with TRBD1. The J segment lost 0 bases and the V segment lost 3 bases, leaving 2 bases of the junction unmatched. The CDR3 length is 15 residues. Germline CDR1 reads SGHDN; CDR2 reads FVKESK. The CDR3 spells CASSHGQASYNEQFF. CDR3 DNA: TGTGCCAGCAGCCACGGACAGGCCTCCTACAATGAGCAGTTCTTC. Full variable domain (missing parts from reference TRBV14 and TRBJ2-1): EAGVTQFPSHSVIEKGQTVTLRCDPISGHDNLYWYRRVMGKEIKFLLHFVKESKQDESGMPNNRFLAERTGGTYSTLKVQPAELEDSGVYFCASSHGQASYNEQFFGPGTRLTVL.

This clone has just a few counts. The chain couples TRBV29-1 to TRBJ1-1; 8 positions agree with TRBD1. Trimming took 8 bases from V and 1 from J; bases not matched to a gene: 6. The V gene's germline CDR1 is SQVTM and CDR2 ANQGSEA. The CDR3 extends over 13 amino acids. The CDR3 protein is CSSLDRGNTEAFF. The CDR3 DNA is TGCAGCTCCCTAGACAGGGGGAACACTGAAGCTTTCTTT.

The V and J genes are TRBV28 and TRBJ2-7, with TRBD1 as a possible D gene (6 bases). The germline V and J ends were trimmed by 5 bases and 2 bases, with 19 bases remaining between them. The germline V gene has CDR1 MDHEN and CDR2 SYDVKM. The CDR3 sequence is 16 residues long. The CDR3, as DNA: TGTGCCAGCAGTGCGTTAGGGACACCCAATCCCTACGAGCAGTACTTC. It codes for CASSALGTPNPYEQYF.

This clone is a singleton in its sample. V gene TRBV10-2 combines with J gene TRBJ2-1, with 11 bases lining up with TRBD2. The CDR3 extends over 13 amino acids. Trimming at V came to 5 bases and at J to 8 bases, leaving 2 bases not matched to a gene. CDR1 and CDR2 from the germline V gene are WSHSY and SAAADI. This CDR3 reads CASSPSGGYEQFF. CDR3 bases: TGCGCCAGCAGTCCTAGCGGGGGGTATGAGCAGTTCTTC.

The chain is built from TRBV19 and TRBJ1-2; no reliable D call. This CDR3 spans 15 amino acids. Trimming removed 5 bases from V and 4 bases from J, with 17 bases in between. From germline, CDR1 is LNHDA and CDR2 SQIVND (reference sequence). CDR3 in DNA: TGTGCCAGTAGTTTTTTTGCAGCAACCGGCTATGGCTACACCTTC. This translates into CASSFFAATGYGYTF.

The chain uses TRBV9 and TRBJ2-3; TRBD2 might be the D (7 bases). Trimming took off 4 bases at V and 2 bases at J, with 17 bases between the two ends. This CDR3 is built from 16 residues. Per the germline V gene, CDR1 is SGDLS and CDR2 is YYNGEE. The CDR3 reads CASSPREGGDTDTQYF. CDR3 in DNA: TGTGCCAGCAGCCCCAGGGAGGGGGGTGACACAGATACGCAGTATTTT.

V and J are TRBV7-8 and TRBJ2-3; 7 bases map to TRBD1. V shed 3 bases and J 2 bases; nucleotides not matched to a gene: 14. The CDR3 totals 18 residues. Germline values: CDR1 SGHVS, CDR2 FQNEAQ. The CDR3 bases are TGTGCCAGCAGCTTCCTATCCGAGACAGGGCATATCACAGATACGCAGTATTTT. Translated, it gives CASSFLSETGHITDTQYF.

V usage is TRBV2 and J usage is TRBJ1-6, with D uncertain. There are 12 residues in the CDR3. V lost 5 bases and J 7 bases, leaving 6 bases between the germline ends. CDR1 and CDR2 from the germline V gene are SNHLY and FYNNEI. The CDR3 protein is CASSLQNSPLHF. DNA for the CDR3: TGTGCCAGCAGTTTACAGAATTCACCCCTCCACTTT.

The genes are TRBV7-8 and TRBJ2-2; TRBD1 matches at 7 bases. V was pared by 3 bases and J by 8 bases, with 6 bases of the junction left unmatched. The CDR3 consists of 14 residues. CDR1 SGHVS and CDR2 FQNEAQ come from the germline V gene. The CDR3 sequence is CASSFRDSRGELFF. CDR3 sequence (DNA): TGTGCCAGCAGCTTCCGGGACAGCCGAGGGGAGCTGTTTTTT. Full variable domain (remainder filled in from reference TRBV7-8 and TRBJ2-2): GAGVSQSPRYKVAKRGQDVALRCDPISGHVSLFWYQQALGQGPEFLTYFQNEAQLDKSGLPSDRFFAERPEGSVSTLKIQRTQQEDSAVYLCASSFRDSRGELFFGEGSRLTVL.

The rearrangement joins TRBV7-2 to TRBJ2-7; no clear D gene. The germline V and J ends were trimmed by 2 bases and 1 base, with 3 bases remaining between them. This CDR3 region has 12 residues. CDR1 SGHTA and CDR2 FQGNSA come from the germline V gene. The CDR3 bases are TGTGCCAGCAGCTTAATTTCCTACGAGCAGTACTTC. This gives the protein CASSLISYEQYF.

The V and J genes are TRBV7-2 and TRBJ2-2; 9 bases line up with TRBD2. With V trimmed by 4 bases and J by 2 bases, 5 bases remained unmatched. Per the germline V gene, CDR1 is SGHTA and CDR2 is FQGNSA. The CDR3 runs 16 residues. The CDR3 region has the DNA TGTGCCAGCAGCTCAGCGGGGGGCCTAAACACCGGGGAGCTGTTTTTT. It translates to CASSSAGGLNTGELFF.